Listed below are T cell receptor beta chains from one sample, sequenced in a study of blood T cell repertoires in COVID-19. Repertoires were generated with immunoSEQ multiplex PCR, while TCRdb's copy carries only in-frame clones and drops some. This sample has roughly 250,000 clones; 86% occur once, and the top ten carry 2% to 2.5%. Input material: PBMCs or T cells enriched from blood (not recorded which). All receptors derive from a woman in her 50s who had recovered from COVID-19. CDR3s include the opening cysteine and the closing phenylalanine or tryptophan. Fields, in order: clone size, V gene, J gene, D gene, CDR3 length, CDR3 DNA, CDR3 protein. A D gene is named only where the DNA matches it firmly. Some rows have no size entry. The others give once, few or many, or a class for an expanded clone.

-,TRBV4-2,TRBJ1-4,-,18,TGTGCCAGCAGCCCCGCCCACTCCCTCCGGGTAGGAATTGAAAAACTGTTTTTT,CASSPAHSLRVGIEKLFF
-,TRBV29-1,TRBJ1-2,-,15,TGCAGCGTTGCAACAGGGTTGGGGGTTTCCGATGGCTACACCTTC,CSVATGLGVSDGYTF
-,TRBV4-2,TRBJ2-1,TRBD1,13,TGTGCCAGCAGCCTTGGGACAGGCGGTGAGCAGTTCTTC,CASSLGTGGEQFF
-,TRBV5-6,TRBJ1-5,TRBD1,14,TGTGCCAGCAGCGAGACAGGGTTCAATCAGCCCCAGCATTTT,CASSETGFNQPQHF
-,TRBV28,TRBJ2-7,TRBD2,15,TGTGCCAGCAGTTTTGCGGGGACTAGCGTGTACGAGCAGTACTTC,CASSFAGTSVYEQYF
-,TRBV4-3,TRBJ2-7,-,14,TGCGCCAGCAGCCAAGATCAGGGTTCCTACGAGCAGTACTTC,CASSQDQGSYEQYF
-,TRBV5-6,TRBJ2-2,TRBD2,18,TGTGCCAGCAGCTTGTTTACAGGGACTAGCGGGCTCACCGGGGAGCTGTTTTTT,CASSLFTGTSGLTGELFF
-,TRBV7-9,TRBJ2-7,-,14,TGTGCCAGCAGCTTAGTTCCAGGAACCTACGAGCAGTACTTC,CASSLVPGTYEQYF
few,TRBV30,TRBJ2-2,TRBD2,16,TGTGCCTGGAGTCCGACGCGGGGGGGGAACACCGGGGAGCTGTTTTTT,CAWSPTRGGNTGELFF
-,TRBV4-3,TRBJ1-3,-,13,TGCGCCAGCAGCCCACTAGTCGGAAACACCATATATTTT,CASSPLVGNTIYF